A single sample is the source of the 15 T cell receptor beta chains below, sequenced in a study of blood T cell repertoires in COVID-19. This table comes from immunoSEQ multiplex PCR, and its TCRdb copy is limited to in-frame clones, with some not included. The profile shows approximately 150,000 clones, around 87% of them singletons. Sample: peripheral blood. The source of these receptors is a man older than 75 with acute or convalescent COVID-19.

The rearrangement joins TRBV10-1 to TRBJ2-5; the match to TRBD1 covers 8 bases. V shed 3 bases and J 5 bases; nucleotides not matched to a gene: 14. Germline V CDR1 and CDR2: WNHNN, SYGVQD (reference sequence). This CDR3 has 17 amino acids. The CDR3 DNA sequence: TGCGCCAGCAGTGAACCTCTAGGCAGGGGGCCCCAGGAGACCCAGTACTTC. Protein sequence: CASSEPLGRGPQETQYF.

This chain joins TRBV19 and TRBJ1-5; D might be TRBD1 (6 bases). V dropped 3 bases and J dropped 6 bases, with 12 bases sitting between them. CDR3 length: 14 amino acids. Looked up from germline, CDR1 is LNHDA and CDR2 is SQIVND (reference sequence). The CDR3 reads CASSMAQGFQPQHF. DNA of the CDR3: TGTGCCAGTAGTATGGCACAGGGATTTCAGCCCCAGCATTTT.

This sequence joins TRBV6-9 and TRBJ1-1; D unclear. Germline V gene data show CDR1 as MNHGY and CDR2 as SVAAGI. Trimming stripped 8 bases from V and 2 bases from J, with 12 bases between. This CDR3 comprises 13 residues. CDR3 bases: TGTGCCAGCTCGGAGGCCACAAACACTGAAGCTTTCTTT. It codes for CASSEATNTEAFF.

The chain recombines TRBV5-1 with TRBJ2-5, with 7 nucleotides matching TRBD2. CDR3 length: 13 amino acids. V shed 4 bases, J shed 7 bases, and the junction held 7 bases outside the gene matches. The germline V gene has CDR1 SGHRS and CDR2 YFSETQ. CDR3 in DNA: TGCGCCAGCAGCCTGGCGGGGGTAGGGACCCAGTACTTC. It yields the protein CASSLAGVGTQYF.

This chain joins TRBV18 and TRBJ2-7; 8 nucleotides match TRBD2. Looked up from germline, CDR1 is KGHSH and CDR2 is LQKENI. The J segment lost 3 bases and the V segment lost 3 bases, leaving 7 bases of the junction unmatched. This CDR3 region has 15 residues. CDR3 in DNA: TGTGCCAGCTCACCTCGGGGGGGGGACCTCTACGAGCAGTACTTC. Amino acid sequence: CASSPRGGDLYEQYF.

The J gene is TRBJ2-1, the V gene TRBV7-2, with 12 bases that match TRBD2. CDR3 length: 16 amino acids. Germline V gene lookup returns CDR1 SGHTA and CDR2 FQGNSA. J gave up 7 bases and V 2 bases, and 6 bases lay outside the gene matches. CDR3 DNA sequence: TGTGCCAGCAGCTTATCCGGGACTAGCGGGCAGAATGAGCAGTTCTTC. This codes for CASSLSGTSGQNEQFF.

The chain links TRBV28 to TRBJ2-7; 9 bases are shared with TRBD2. The CDR3 extends over 14 amino acids. Germline trimming cut 7 bases from V and 0 bases from J; bases unmatched to any gene: 4. Germline assignment: CDR1 MDHEN and CDR2 SYDVKM. CDR3 sequence: CASTISGSSYEQYF. The CDR3 coding sequence is TGTGCCAGCACAATTAGCGGGAGCTCCTACGAGCAGTACTTC.

CDR3 in amino acids: CASSPRRMEGYTF. The CDR3 DNA sequence: TGTGCCAGCAGCCCGCGGCGGATGGAAGGCTACACCTTC. J is TRBJ1-2 and V is TRBV7-8; D is unclear. The CDR3 extends over 13 amino acids. Looked up from germline, CDR1 is SGHVS and CDR2 is FQNEAQ. Trimming removed 5 bases at V and 8 bases at J, with 15 bases between.

For the CDR3, the DNA is TGCAGCGCTGACCGGGACAGAGACGGGTGGGGCACTGAAGCTTTCTTT. This sequence encodes CSADRDRDGWGTEAFF. This chain joins TRBV29-1 and TRBJ1-1; TRBD1 matches 7 bases. Trimming removed 7 bases from V and 4 bases from J; junction bases left unmatched: 18. Germline CDR1 SQVTM, CDR2 ANQGSEA. The CDR3 is 16 residues long. Full variable domain (rest looked up from reference TRBV29-1 and TRBJ1-1): SAVISQKPSRDICQRGTSLTIQCQVDSQVTMMFWYRQQPGQSLTLIATANQGSEATYESGFVIDKFPISRPNLTFSTLTVSNMSPEDSSIYLCSADRDRDGWGTEAFFGQGTRLTVV.

This chain joins TRBV19 and TRBJ1-1; maybe TRBD1 (6 bases). The V gene lost 7 bases and the J gene lost 0 bases, with 12 bases spanning the gap. CDR1 is LNHDA and CDR2 is SQIVND in the germline V gene (reference sequence). CDR3 size: 14 residues. For the CDR3, the DNA is TGTGCCAGTAACTGGGGGGGCATGAACACTGAAGCTTTCTTT. Translation gives CASNWGGMNTEAFF.

The CDR3 nucleotides are TGTGCCAGCAGGACAGGGTCGTCTAACTATGGCTACACCTTC. This encodes CASRTGSSNYGYTF. J is TRBJ1-2 and V is TRBV28, with 7 bases aligning to TRBD1. The germline V gene encodes CDR1 MDHEN and CDR2 SYDVKM. CDR3 size: 14 residues. V shed 6 bases and J 0 bases; nucleotides not matched to a gene: 4.

This clone has a single count. The V call is TRBV23-1, the J call TRBJ2-1, with 8 bases that match TRBD2. TRBV23-1 is noted as an ORF with a role that remains uncertain. The trim removed 0 bases at V and 5 bases at J, leaving 15 bases unmatched. The CDR3 covers 19 residues. The CDR3 region is CASSQSLPRGWRGDNEQFF. The CDR3 coding sequence is TGCGCCAGCAGTCAATCACTCCCTCGAGGTTGGCGGGGGGACAATGAGCAGTTCTTC.

The V call is TRBV3-1 (or the pseudogene TRBV3-2), the J call TRBJ2-7, with TRBD2 matching 8 bases. Germline V gene sequence: CDR1 LGHDT, CDR2 YNNKEL (reference sequence). The CDR3 is 15 residues long. Trimming removed 3 bases from V and 1 base from J; junction bases left unmatched: 5. For the CDR3, the DNA is TGTGCCAGCAGCCACCAAACTAGCGGATCCTACGAGCAGTACTTC. The encoded protein is CASSHQTSGSYEQYF.

This chain joins TRBV9 and TRBJ2-7; 7 nucleotides align to TRBD1. This CDR3 spans 12 amino acids. Trimming at V came to 7 bases and at J to 7 bases, leaving 8 bases not matched to a gene. Germline CDR1 and CDR2: SGDLS and YYNGEE. The CDR3 sequence is CASSQGIGEQYF. DNA for the CDR3: TGTGCCAGCTCACAGGGGATCGGGGAGCAGTACTTC.

This clone was seen once. The chain is built from TRBV5-5 and TRBJ1-1; 8 bases agree with TRBD1. Losses at the gene ends were 4 bases for V and 5 bases for J; bases not matched to a gene: 7. Germline CDR1 SGHKS, CDR2 YYEKEE (reference sequence). The CDR3 extends over 14 amino acids. The CDR3: CASSGQGLGTEAFF. DNA of the CDR3: TGTGCCAGCAGCGGACAGGGCCTGGGTACTGAAGCTTTCTTT.